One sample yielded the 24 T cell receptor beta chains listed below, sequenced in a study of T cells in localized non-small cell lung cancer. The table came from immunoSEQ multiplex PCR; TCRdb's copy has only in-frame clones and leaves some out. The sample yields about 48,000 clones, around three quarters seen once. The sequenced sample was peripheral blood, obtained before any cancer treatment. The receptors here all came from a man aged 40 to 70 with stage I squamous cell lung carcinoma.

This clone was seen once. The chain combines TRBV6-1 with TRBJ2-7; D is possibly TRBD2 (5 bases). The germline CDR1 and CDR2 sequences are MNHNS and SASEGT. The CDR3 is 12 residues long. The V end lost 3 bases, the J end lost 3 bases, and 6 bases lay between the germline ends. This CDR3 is CASSETIYEQYF. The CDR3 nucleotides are TGTGCCAGCAGTGAGACTATCTACGAGCAGTACTTC.

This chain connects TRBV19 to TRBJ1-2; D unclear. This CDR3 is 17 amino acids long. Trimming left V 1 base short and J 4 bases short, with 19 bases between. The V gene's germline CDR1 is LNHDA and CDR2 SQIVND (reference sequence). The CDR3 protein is CASSIGPCAVDIYGYTF. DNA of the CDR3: TGTGCCAGTAGTATAGGCCCCTGCGCCGTAGATATCTATGGCTACACCTTC.

The CDR3 DNA follows: TGTGCCATCAGTGACTCGGGCCGCCCTGGGCCCCAGCATTTT. Its protein product is CAISDSGRPGPQHF. The V and J genes are TRBV10-3 and TRBJ1-5; D not resolved. With 3 bases removed from V and 9 bases from J, the gap between germline ends came to 15 bases. CDR1 and CDR2 (germline): ENHRY, SYGVKD. The CDR3 covers 14 residues.

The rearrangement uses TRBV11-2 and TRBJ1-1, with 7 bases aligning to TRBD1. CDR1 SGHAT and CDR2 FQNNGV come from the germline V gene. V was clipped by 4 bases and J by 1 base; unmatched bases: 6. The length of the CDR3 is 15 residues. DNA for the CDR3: TGTGCCAGCAGCTCACCCTACAGGGGGAACACTGAAGCTTTCTTT. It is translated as CASSSPYRGNTEAFF.

The CDR3 sequence: CSVEVRNYEQYF. The CDR3 nucleotides are TGCAGCGTTGAGGTCAGAAATTACGAGCAGTACTTC. The chain uses TRBV29-1 and TRBJ2-7, with D hard to call. Deletions cut 3 bases from V and 4 bases from J, with 10 bases between. The CDR3 totals 12 residues. The germline CDR1 and CDR2 sequences are SQVTM and ANQGSEA.

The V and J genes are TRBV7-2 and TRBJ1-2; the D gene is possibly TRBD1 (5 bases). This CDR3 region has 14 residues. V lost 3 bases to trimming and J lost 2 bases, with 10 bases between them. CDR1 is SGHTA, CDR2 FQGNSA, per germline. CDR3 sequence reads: CASSFRQKNYGYTF. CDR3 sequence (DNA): TGTGCCAGCAGCTTCCGACAGAAAAACTATGGCTACACCTTC.

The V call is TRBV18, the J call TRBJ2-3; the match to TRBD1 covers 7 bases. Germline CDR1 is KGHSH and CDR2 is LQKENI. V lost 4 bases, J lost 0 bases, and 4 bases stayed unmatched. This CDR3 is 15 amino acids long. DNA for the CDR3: TGTGCCAGCTCACTGGGACAGTCTAGCACAGATACGCAGTATTTT. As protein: CASSLGQSSTDTQYF.

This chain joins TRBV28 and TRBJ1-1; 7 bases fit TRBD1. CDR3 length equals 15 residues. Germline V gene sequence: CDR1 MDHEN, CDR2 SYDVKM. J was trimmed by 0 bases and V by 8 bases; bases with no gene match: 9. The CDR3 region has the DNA TGTGCCAGCGAGGGACAGTTCCTTATGAACACTGAAGCTTTCTTT. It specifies CASEGQFLMNTEAFF.

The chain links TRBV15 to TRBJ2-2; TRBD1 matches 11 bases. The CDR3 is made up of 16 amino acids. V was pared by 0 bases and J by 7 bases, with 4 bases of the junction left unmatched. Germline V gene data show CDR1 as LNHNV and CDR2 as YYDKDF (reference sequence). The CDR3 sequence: CATSREDRGLDGELFF. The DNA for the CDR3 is TGTGCCACCAGCAGAGAGGACAGGGGGCTGGACGGGGAGCTGTTTTTT.

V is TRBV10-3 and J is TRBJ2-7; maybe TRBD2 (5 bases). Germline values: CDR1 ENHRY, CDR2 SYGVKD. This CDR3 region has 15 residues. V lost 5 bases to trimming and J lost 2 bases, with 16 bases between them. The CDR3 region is CAISTQPGTTYEQYF. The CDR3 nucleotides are TGTGCCATCAGTACCCAGCCGGGAACTACCTACGAGCAGTACTTC.

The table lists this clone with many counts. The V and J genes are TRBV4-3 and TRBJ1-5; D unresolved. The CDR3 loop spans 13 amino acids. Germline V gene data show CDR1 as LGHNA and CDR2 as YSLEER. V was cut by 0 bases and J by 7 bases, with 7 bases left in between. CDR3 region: CASSQDRAQPQHF. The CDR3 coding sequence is TGCGCCAGCAGCCAAGATCGGGCCCAGCCCCAGCATTTT.

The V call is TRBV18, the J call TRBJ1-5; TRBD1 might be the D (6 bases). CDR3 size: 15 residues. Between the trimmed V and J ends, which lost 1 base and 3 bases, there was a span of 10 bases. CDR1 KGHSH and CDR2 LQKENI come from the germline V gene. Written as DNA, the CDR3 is TGTGCCAGCTCACCACAGGGGGGGATCAATCAGCCCCAGCATTTT. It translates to CASSPQGGINQPQHF.

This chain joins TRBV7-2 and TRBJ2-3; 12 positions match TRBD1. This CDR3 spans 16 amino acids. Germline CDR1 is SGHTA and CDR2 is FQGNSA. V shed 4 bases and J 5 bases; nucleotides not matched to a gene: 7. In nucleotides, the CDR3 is TGTGCCAGCAGCTCCCCGGGACAGGGGGCGAGAGATACGCAGTATTTT. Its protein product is CASSSPGQGARDTQYF.

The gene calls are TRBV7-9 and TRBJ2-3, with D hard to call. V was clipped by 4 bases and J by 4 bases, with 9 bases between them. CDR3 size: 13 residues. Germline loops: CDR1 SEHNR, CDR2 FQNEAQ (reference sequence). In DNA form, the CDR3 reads TGTGCCAGCAGCTCCCTCCCGGCAGATACGCAGTATTTT. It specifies CASSSLPADTQYF.

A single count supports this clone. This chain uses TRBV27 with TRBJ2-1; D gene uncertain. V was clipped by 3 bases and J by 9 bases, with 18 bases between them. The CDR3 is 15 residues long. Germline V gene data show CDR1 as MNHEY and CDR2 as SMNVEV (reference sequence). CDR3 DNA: TGTGCCAGCAGTTTGGACCGCTCTCGGATGAGTGAGCAGTTCTTC. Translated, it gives CASSLDRSRMSEQFF.

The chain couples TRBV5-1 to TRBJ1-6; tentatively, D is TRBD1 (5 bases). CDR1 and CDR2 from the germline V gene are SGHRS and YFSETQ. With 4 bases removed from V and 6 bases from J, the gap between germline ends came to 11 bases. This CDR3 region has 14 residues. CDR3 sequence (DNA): TGCGCCAGCAGCCCAGACAGTACTAATTCACCCCTCCACTTT. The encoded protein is CASSPDSTNSPLHF.

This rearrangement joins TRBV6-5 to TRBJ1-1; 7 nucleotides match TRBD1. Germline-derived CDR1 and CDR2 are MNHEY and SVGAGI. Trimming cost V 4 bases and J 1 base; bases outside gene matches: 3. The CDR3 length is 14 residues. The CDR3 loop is CASSFHRGNTEAFF. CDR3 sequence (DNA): TGTGCCAGCAGTTTCCACAGGGGGAACACTGAAGCTTTCTTT.

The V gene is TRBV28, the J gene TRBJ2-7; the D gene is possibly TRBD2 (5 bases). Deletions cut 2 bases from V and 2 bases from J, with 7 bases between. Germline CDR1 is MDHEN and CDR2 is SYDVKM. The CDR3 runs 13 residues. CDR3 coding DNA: TGTGCCAGCAGTTTAAGCGGCCCCTACGAGCAGTACTTC. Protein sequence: CASSLSGPYEQYF.

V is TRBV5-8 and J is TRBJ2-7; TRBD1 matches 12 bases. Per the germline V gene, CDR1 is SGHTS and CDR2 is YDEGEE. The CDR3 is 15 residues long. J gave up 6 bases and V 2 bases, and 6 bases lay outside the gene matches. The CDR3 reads CASSFAGTGGLEQYF. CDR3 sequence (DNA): TGTGCCAGCAGCTTTGCCGGGACAGGGGGCCTCGAGCAGTACTTC.

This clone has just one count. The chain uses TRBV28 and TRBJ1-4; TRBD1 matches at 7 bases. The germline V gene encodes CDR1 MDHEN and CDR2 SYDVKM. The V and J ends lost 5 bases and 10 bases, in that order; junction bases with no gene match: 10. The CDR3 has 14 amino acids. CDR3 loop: CASSIGTAEGKLFF. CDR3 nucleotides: TGTGCCAGCAGTATCGGGACAGCCGAAGGAAAACTGTTTTTT.

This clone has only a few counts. The CDR3 DNA sequence: TGTGCCAGCAGCTTAACCCGGTGGTACGAGCAGTACTTC. This sequence encodes CASSLTRWYEQYF. This sequence joins TRBV7-2 and TRBJ2-7; D is ambiguous. This CDR3 region has 13 residues. CDR1 is SGHTA and CDR2 is FQGNSA in the germline V gene. Trimming pared 2 bases from V and 4 bases from J, leaving 9 bases between.

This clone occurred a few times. As DNA, the CDR3 is TGTGCCAGCAGCCCCAAGGGGGCTTGGAATCAGCCCCAGCATTTT. The encoded protein is CASSPKGAWNQPQHF. The chain combines TRBV11-2 with TRBJ1-5; 7 bases line up with TRBD1. The CDR3 totals 15 residues. V shed 5 bases and J 4 bases; nucleotides not matched to a gene: 8. Germline-derived CDR1 and CDR2 are SGHAT and FQNNGV.

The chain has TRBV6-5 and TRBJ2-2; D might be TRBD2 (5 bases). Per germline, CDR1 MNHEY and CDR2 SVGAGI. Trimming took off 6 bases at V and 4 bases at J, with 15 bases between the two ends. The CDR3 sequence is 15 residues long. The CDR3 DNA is TGTGCCAGCAGACCCTTGGTAGCGTCCACCGGGGAGCTGTTTTTT. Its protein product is CASRPLVASTGELFF.

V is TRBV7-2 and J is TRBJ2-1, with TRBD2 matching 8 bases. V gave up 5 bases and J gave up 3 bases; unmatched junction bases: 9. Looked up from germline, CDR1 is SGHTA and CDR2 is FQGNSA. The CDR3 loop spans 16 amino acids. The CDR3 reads CASSPGAGGLYNEQFF. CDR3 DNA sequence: TGTGCCAGCAGCCCCGGTGCGGGGGGCCTCTACAATGAGCAGTTCTTC. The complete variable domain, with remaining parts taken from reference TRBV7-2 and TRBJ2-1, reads GAGVSQSPSNKVTEKGKDVELRCDPISGHTALYWYRQSLGQGLEFLIYFQGNSAPDKSGLPSDRFSAERTGGSVSTLTIQRTQQEDSAVYLCASSPGAGGLYNEQFFGPGTRLTVL.